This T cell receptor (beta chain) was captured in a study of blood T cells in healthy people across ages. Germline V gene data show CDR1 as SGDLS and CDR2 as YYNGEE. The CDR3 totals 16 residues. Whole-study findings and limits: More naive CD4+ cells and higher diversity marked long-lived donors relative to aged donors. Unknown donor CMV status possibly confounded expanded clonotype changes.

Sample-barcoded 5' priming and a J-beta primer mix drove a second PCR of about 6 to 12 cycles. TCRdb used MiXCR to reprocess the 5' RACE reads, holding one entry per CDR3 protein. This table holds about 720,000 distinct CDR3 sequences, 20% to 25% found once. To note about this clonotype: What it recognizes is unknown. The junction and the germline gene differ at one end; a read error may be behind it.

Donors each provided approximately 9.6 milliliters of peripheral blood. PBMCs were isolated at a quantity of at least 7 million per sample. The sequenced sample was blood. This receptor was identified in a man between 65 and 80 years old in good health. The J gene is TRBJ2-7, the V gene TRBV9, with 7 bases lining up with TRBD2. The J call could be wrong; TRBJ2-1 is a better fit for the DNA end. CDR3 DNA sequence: TGTGCCAGCAGTGTAGTTCCAGCGGGAAAAGGTAATGAGCAGTTCTTC. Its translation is CASSVVPAGKGNEQFF.